A single sample is the source of the 8 T cell receptor beta chains below, sequenced in a study of cytomegalovirus exposure and HLA in healthy donors. PCR amplification relied on 60 Vbeta primers (plus 13 Jbeta primers). Produced via immunoSEQ multiplex PCR; TCRdb's table is partial and in-frame only. The table shows some 270,000 clones, with around 90% occurring only once. Sequencing used PBMCs. Receptors were obtained from a girl aged 2-10 years in good health and CMV-seronegative.

The chain is built from TRBV2 and TRBJ1-5; D is perhaps TRBD1 (5 bases). With 8 bases removed from V and 3 bases from J, the gap between germline ends came to 14 bases. Germline loops: CDR1 SNHLY, CDR2 FYNNEI. This CDR3 is built from 14 residues. The CDR3 loop is CASREDSDNQPQHF. CDR3 nucleotide sequence: TGTGCCAGCCGGGAAGACAGTGACAATCAGCCCCAGCATTTT. Based on the CDR3 plus reference TRBV2 and TRBJ1-5, the full variable domain is EPEVTQTPSHQVTQMGQEVILRCVPISNHLYFYWYRQILGQKVEFLVSFYNNEISEKSEIFDDQFSVERPDGSNFTLKIRSTKLEDSAMYFCASREDSDNQPQHFGDGTRLSIL.

The chain uses TRBV9 and TRBJ2-3; TRBD2 aligns across 10 bases. V lost 6 bases to trimming and J lost 4 bases; unmatched junction nucleotides: 11. From germline, CDR1 is SGDLS and CDR2 YYNGEE. CDR3 size: 16 residues. DNA of the CDR3: TGTGCCAGCACCCCCAGCGGGGGGGCGGGGTCAGATACGCAGTATTTT. Amino acid sequence: CASTPSGGAGSDTQYF. Filled out from reference TRBV9 and TRBJ2-3, the complete variable domain reads DSGVTQTPKHLITATGQRVTLRCSPRSGDLSVYWYQQSLDQGLQFLIQYYNGEERAKGNILERFSAQQFPDLHSELNLSSLELGDSALYFCASTPSGGAGSDTQYFGPGTRLTVL.

V gene TRBV5-6 combines with J gene TRBJ1-5, with 8 bases identical to TRBD1. V shed 2 bases, J shed 4 bases, and the junction held 8 bases outside the gene matches. This CDR3 spans 16 amino acids. Germline loops: CDR1 SGHDT, CDR2 YYEEEE. Here the CDR3 reads CASSLAGTGLNQPQHF. The CDR3, as DNA: TGTGCCAGCAGCTTAGCCGGGACAGGACTAAATCAGCCCCAGCATTTT.

The CDR3 DNA sequence: TGTGCCAGCAGGGCTGAGCCGGGAGCCGGGAACACTGAAGCTTTCTTT. Translated, it gives CASRAEPGAGNTEAFF. V is TRBV6-4 and J is TRBJ1-1; no reliable D call. The germline V gene encodes CDR1 MRHNA and CDR2 SNTAGT. The CDR3 spans 16 residues. V was clipped by 6 bases and J by 1 base, with 18 bases between them.

V gene TRBV27 combines with J gene TRBJ2-3, with 9 positions matching TRBD1. The CDR3 sequence is 15 residues long. Germline CDR1 reads MNHEY; CDR2 reads SMNVEV (reference sequence). With V trimmed by 5 bases and J by 4 bases, 7 bases remained unmatched. CDR3 amino acids: CASSGTGFVSDTQYF. The CDR3 nucleotides are TGTGCCAGCAGTGGGACAGGGTTTGTCTCAGATACGCAGTATTTT.

CDR3 DNA sequence: TGTGCCAGCAGCTTGACCCGGACAGGGAACTATGGCTACACCTTC. This encodes CASSLTRTGNYGYTF. The chain joins TRBV5-6 to TRBJ1-2; the match to TRBD1 covers 8 bases. Germline trimming cut 1 base from V and 2 bases from J; bases unmatched to any gene: 4. Per germline, CDR1 SGHDT and CDR2 YYEEEE. The CDR3 runs to 15 residues.

The chain combines TRBV7-2 with TRBJ1-1; 8 bases match TRBD1. Trimming at V came to 3 bases and at J to 1 base, leaving 1 base not matched to a gene. This CDR3 spans 14 amino acids. In germline, CDR1 is SGHTA, CDR2 FQGNSA. The CDR3 region is CASSFTGGNTEAFF. In DNA form, the CDR3 reads TGTGCCAGCAGCTTTACAGGGGGGAACACTGAAGCTTTCTTT.

The V call is TRBV11-2, the J call TRBJ2-5; maybe TRBD2 (6 bases). CDR1 is SGHAT and CDR2 is FQNNGV in the germline V gene. The CDR3 length is 15 residues. V shed 2 bases and J shed 1 base, with 11 bases lying between them. CDR3: CASSLIGTLQETQYF. As DNA, the CDR3 is TGTGCCAGCAGCTTAATCGGGACTCTCCAAGAGACCCAGTACTTC.